The entry that follows covers one T cell receptor beta chain sequence. The target antigen is unknown. Cells designated naive CD8 were CD45RO-negative and were positively selected for CCR7, with terminally differentiated effector memory CD45RA+ cells excluded. Germline CDR1 and CDR2: WSHSY and SAAADI. V shed 7 bases and J 4 bases; nucleotides not matched to a gene: 6. There are 14 residues in the CDR3. The test was conducted at deep level. Sequencing was performed with immunoSEQ multiplex PCR; in TCRdb, only in-frame clones are kept and a portion is missing. The repertoire holds about 2.2 million clones, with roughly 93% as singletons. The record originates from a study of shared clonotypes between healthy human individuals. For the study at large: CD4 naive and memory got three plates each, CD8 naive two, CD8 memory one. Whole-study results and caveats: A small donor pool kept down the genetic and exposure-history diversity that was represented. Clonotypes which were not shared had lower generation probabilities than clonotypes that all four donors shared.

This clonotype was obtained from a man between 18 and 29 years old in good health. Some clones in this sample may be carry-over from other donors' samples. The genes are TRBV10-2 and TRBJ2-7, with 11 bases identical to TRBD2. Sequencing used naive CD8+ T cells from PBMCs. The DNA of the CDR3 is TGCGCCAGCATGGGCACTAGCGGGAGATACGAGCAGTACTTC. Its translation is CASMGTSGRYEQYF.